This is a list of T cell receptor beta chains from one sample in a study of T cell responses to AZD1222 COVID-19 vaccine. The protocol was immunoSEQ multiplex PCR, while the TCRdb copy is restricted to in-frame clones and leaves out a portion. The sample carries approximately 150,000 clones, approximately 85% recorded once. The sample here was peripheral blood, taken 28 days after the second dose of the MenACWY control vaccine. These receptors came from an adult who received the MenACWY meningococcal vaccine as a control. Each CDR3 is given with its conserved first and last residue. Fields, in order: D gene, J gene, V gene, clone size, CDR3 protein, CDR3 DNA. The D gene is left open where the match is weak. Size is omitted from some rows. Given values are once, few, many or a class for expanded clones.

d_gene: .; j_gene: TRBJ2-1; v_gene: TRBV11-2; abundance: .; CDR3aa: CASSWGPLNEQFF; CDR3nt: TGTGCCAGCAGCTGGGGACCGCTTAATGAGCAGTTCTTC
d_gene: TRBD2; j_gene: TRBJ2-1; v_gene: TRBV7-8; abundance: .; CDR3aa: CASSLEGTSGYNEQFF; CDR3nt: TGTGCCAGCAGCTTAGAGGGGACTAGCGGCTACAATGAGCAGTTCTTC
d_gene: TRBD2; j_gene: TRBJ2-5; v_gene: TRBV30; abundance: once; CDR3aa: CAWSGRTSGRDLKTQYF; CDR3nt: TGTGCCTGGAGCGGAAGGACTAGCGGGAGGGATCTGAAGACCCAGTACTTC
d_gene: .; j_gene: TRBJ2-5; v_gene: TRBV5-1; abundance: .; CDR3aa: CASSPGNQETQYF; CDR3nt: TGCGCCAGCAGCCCAGGTAACCAAGAGACCCAGTACTTC
d_gene: .; j_gene: TRBJ2-5; v_gene: TRBV10-3; abundance: .; CDR3aa: CAIGQGLASGVQETQYF; CDR3nt: TGTGCCATCGGACAGGGGCTCGCTAGCGGGGTCCAAGAGACCCAGTACTTC
d_gene: .; j_gene: TRBJ2-7; v_gene: TRBV29-1; abundance: .; CDR3aa: CSVATGSYEQYF; CDR3nt: TGCAGCGTTGCCACAGGGTCCTACGAGCAGTACTTC
d_gene: .; j_gene: TRBJ1-3; v_gene: TRBV29-1; abundance: .; CDR3aa: CSVPASGNTIYF; CDR3nt: TGCAGCGTTCCTGCCTCTGGAAACACCATATATTTT
d_gene: .; j_gene: TRBJ1-5; v_gene: TRBV7-2; abundance: .; CDR3aa: CASSPQVGDLQPQHF; CDR3nt: TGTGCCAGCAGCCCCCAAGTAGGGGATCTTCAGCCCCAGCATTTT
d_gene: .; j_gene: TRBJ1-3; v_gene: TRBV5-6; abundance: .; CDR3aa: CASSLGFLGNTIYF; CDR3nt: TGTGCCAGCAGCCTGGGGTTTTTAGGAAACACCATATATTTT
d_gene: .; j_gene: TRBJ2-1; v_gene: TRBV4-3; abundance: .; CDR3aa: CASSQAEGNEQFF; CDR3nt: TGCGCCAGCAGCCAAGCAGAGGGAAATGAGCAGTTCTTC
d_gene: TRBD1; j_gene: TRBJ2-1; v_gene: TRBV7-2; abundance: .; CDR3aa: CASSPGQGKVYEQFF; CDR3nt: TGTGCCAGCAGCCCGGGACAGGGTAAGGTTTATGAGCAGTTCTTC
d_gene: .; j_gene: TRBJ2-1; v_gene: TRBV20-1; abundance: .; CDR3aa: CSALRGYEQFF; CDR3nt: TGCAGTGCTCTCAGGGGTTATGAGCAGTTCTTC
d_gene: .; j_gene: TRBJ1-2; v_gene: TRBV7-8; abundance: .; CDR3aa: CASSSSRVGGYTF; CDR3nt: TGTGCCAGCAGCTCATCCAGGGTGGGTGGCTACACCTTC
d_gene: TRBD1; j_gene: TRBJ1-2; v_gene: TRBV6-2/TRBV6-3; abundance: few; CDR3aa: CASSDRANYGYTF; CDR3nt: TGTGCCAGCAGTGACAGGGCCAACTATGGCTACACCTTC
d_gene: TRBD1; j_gene: TRBJ1-1; v_gene: TRBV10-3; abundance: .; CDR3aa: CAISGTGMNTEAFF; CDR3nt: TGTGCCATCAGTGGGACAGGGATGAACACTGAAGCTTTCTTT
d_gene: TRBD2; j_gene: TRBJ2-7; v_gene: TRBV19; abundance: .; CDR3aa: CASSTSGSSYEQYF; CDR3nt: TGTGCCAGTAGTACGAGCGGGAGCTCCTACGAGCAGTACTTC
d_gene: TRBD1; j_gene: TRBJ1-1; v_gene: TRBV5-1; abundance: .; CDR3aa: CASSKDRGENTEAFF; CDR3nt: TGCGCCAGCAGTAAGGACAGGGGGGAGAACACTGAAGCTTTCTTT
d_gene: .; j_gene: TRBJ1-5; v_gene: TRBV30; abundance: .; CDR3aa: CAWSMTDNQPQHF; CDR3nt: TGTGCCTGGAGTATGACTGACAATCAGCCCCAGCATTTT
d_gene: .; j_gene: TRBJ2-5; v_gene: TRBV7-2; abundance: once; CDR3aa: CASSPPPGEETQYF; CDR3nt: TGTGCCAGCAGCCCCCCCCCGGGGGAAGAGACCCAGTACTTC
d_gene: .; j_gene: TRBJ2-7; v_gene: TRBV9; abundance: .; CDR3aa: CASSVHLESYEQYF; CDR3nt: TGTGCCAGCAGCGTTCATCTCGAGTCCTACGAGCAGTACTTC
d_gene: .; j_gene: TRBJ2-3; v_gene: TRBV9; abundance: .; CDR3aa: CASSVDDDTQYF; CDR3nt: TGTGCCAGCAGCGTAGATGACGATACGCAGTATTTT
d_gene: TRBD2; j_gene: TRBJ2-7; v_gene: TRBV7-2; abundance: .; CDR3aa: CASSLVASGGREQYF; CDR3nt: TGTGCCAGCAGCTTAGTGGCTAGCGGGGGCCGCGAGCAGTACTTC